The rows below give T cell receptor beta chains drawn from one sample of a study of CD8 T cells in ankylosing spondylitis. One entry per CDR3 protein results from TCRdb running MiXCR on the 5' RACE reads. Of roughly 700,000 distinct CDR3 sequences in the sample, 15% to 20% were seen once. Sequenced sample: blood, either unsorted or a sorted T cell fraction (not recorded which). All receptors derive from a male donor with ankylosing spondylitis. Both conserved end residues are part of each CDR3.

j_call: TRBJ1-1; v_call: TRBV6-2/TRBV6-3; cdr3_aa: CASSLTDLNTEAFF
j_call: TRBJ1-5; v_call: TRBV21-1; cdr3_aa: CASRPWDQPQHF
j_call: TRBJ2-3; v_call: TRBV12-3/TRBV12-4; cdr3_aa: CASSLSGRLPTDTQYF
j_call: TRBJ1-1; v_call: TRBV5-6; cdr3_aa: CASSLDRQGGTTEAFF
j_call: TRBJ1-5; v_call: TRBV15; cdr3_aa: CATSRELPGTGGNQPQHF
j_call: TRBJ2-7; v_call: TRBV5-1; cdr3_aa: CASSLAGPIYEQYF
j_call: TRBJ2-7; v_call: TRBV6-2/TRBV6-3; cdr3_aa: CASSYTGVYEQYF
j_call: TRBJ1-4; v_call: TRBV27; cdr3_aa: CASSEGFTTNEKLFF
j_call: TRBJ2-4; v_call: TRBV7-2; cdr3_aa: CASSLVNIQYF
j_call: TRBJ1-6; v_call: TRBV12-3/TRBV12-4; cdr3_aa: CASSLEGGQSPLHF
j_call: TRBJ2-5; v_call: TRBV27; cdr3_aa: CASSLSMTDETQYF
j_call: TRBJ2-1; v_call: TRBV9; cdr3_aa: CASSVAVQGASYNEQFF
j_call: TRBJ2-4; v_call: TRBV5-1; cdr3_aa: CASSVGQVNIQYF
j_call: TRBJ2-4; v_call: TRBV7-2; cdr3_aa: CASSLGFGEGAKNIQYF
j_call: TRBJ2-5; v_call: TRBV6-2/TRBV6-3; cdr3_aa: CASSRRRGLAHKFQETQYF
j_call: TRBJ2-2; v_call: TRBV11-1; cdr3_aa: CASSLGIPNTGELFF
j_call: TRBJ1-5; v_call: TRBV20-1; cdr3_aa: CSARTTDNQPQHF
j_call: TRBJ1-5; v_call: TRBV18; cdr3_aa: CASSPQGHSNQPQHF
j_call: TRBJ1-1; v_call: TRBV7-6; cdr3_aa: CASSLVGGAVTEAFF
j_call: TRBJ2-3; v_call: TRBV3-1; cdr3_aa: CASSQLGGTDTQYF
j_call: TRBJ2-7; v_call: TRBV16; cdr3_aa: CASSLQEAVTYEQYF
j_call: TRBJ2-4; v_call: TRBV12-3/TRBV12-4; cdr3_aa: CASSTQGDGNIQYF
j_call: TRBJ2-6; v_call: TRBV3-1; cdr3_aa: CASSPRGVSSGANVLTF
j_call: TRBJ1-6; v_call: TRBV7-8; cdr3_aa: CASSTQGGSYNSPLHF
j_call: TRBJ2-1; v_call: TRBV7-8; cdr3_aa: CASSLSPVNEQFF
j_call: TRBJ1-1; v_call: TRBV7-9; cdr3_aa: CASSSWTGLSTEAFF
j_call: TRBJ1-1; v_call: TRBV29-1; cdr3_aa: CSVGFRNTEAFF
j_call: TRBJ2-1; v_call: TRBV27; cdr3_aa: CASTTYPRNEQFF
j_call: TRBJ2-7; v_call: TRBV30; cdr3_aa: CAWSVRPGEQYF
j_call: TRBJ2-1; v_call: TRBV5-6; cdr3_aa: CASTPEERDEQFF
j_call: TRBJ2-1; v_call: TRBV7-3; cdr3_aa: CASSLTAGGLKIEQFF
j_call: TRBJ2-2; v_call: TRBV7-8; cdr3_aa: CASSWPGLVAANTGELFF
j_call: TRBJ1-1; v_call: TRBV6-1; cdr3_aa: CASSGAANLNTEAFF
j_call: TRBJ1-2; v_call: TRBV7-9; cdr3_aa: CASSLAGSSYGYTF
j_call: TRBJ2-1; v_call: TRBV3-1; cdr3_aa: CASSQDGTVGNEQFF
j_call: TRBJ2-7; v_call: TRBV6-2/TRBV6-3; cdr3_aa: CASRPTSGRAYEQYF
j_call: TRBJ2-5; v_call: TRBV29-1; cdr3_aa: CSVLGGGETQYF
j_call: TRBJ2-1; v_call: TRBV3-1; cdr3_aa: CASSQSGRGEQFF
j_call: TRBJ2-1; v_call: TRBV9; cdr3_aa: CASSFLGQQTYNEQFF
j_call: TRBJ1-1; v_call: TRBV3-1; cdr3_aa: CASSQVGAFF
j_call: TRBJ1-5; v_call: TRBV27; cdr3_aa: CATRPQHF
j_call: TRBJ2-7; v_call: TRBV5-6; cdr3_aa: CASSLSWGIHEQYF
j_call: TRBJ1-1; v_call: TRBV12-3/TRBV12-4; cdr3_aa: CASSPPAGLNTEAFF
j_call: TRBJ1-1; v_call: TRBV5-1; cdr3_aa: CASSLSAPMNTEAFF
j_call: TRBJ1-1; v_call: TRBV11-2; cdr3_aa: CASSKDRGRRTEAFF
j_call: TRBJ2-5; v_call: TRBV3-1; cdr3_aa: CASRAGQHQETQYF
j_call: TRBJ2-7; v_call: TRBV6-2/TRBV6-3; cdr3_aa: CASMLGRGYEQYF
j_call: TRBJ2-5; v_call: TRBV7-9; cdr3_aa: CASSLAKGLAAGTQYF
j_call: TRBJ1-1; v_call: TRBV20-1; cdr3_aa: CSATSTGGATEAFF
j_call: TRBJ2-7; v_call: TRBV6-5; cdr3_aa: CASSSPRQGTPYEQYF
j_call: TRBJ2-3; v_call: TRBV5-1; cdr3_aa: CASSPSSGSTDTQYF
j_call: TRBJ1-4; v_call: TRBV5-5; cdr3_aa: CASSLEWVGAGREKLFF
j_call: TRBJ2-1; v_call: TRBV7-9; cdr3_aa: CASSAPTSGLGNEQFF
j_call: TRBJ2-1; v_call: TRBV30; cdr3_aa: CAWSRGTNFYNEQFF
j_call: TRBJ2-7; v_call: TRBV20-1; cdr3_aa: CSARVEGRTFSYEQYF
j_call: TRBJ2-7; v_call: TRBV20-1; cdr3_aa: CSARPRLAVAYEQYF
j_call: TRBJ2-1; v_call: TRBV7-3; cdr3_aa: CASSLTAGASYNEQFF